Shown below are 19 T cell receptor beta chains from a single sample sequenced in a study of T cell clonality in common variable immunodeficiency (dated by TCRdb to 2013 to 2016). The receptor library was made with the immunoSEQ multiplex PCR assay. TCRdb holds this immuneACCESS table with in-frame rearrangements only. Some clones are missing; in checked studies, unresolved V genes explain under half, and the rest has no known cause. This sample is represented by some 52,000 clones, with no singletons among them. Together, the top ten hold around 3.2% of the sample. The specimen sequenced was peripheral blood mononuclear cells. These receptors were obtained from a person aged 18-69 years in good health.

The table lists this clone with many counts. The CDR3 end is not reached by the read, which stops 3 residues before it; the germline J gene fills it in. The chain carries TRBV6-4 and TRBJ2-1, with 8 positions matching TRBD1. Germline lookup yields CDR1 MRHNA and CDR2 SNTAGT. The CDR3 spans 16 residues. The V segment lost 3 bases and the J segment 4 bases; nucleotides outside the gene matches: 8. The DNA read from the CDR3 is TGTGCCAGCAGTGAGGACTGGACAGGGCAGTACAATGAG. Amino acid sequence: CASSEDWTGQYNE. The CDR3 as a whole reads CASSEDWTGQYNEQFF.

At least ten counts were recorded for this clone. Coverage ceases 3 residues before the CDR3 finishes, and the germline J gene fills in the end. The chain combines TRBV5-1 with TRBJ2-2, with 10 bases that match TRBD1. V lost 4 bases and J lost 7; bases outside the gene matches: 10. Per germline, CDR1 SGHRS and CDR2 YFSETQ. This CDR3 contains 16 residues. CDR3 sequence reads: CASSRDRGGPGGELFF. The CDR3 bases that were read are TGCGCCAGCAGCCGGGACAGGGGAGGACCGGGCGGGGAG.

This clone appeared many times. The read terminates 3 residues ahead of where the CDR3 ends, so the germline J gene completes it. The chain couples TRBV6-2 or TRBV6-3 to TRBJ1-4; maybe TRBD1 (6 bases). The CDR3 totals 17 residues. The germline V and J ends were trimmed by 6 bases and 6 bases, with 23 bases remaining between them. CDR1 MNHEY and CDR2 SVGEGT come from the germline V gene. The DNA read from the CDR3 is TGTGCCAGCAGCCCAAGCCCGGGGGGCGGTCAGCATGAAAAA. Translated, it gives CASSPSPGGGQHEK. The whole CDR3 reads CASSPSPGGGQHEKLFF.

This clone was detected many times. The read falls 3 residues short of the CDR3 end, and the missing part is taken from the germline J gene. The J gene is TRBJ2-2, the V gene TRBV4-2, with TRBD2 as a possible D gene (5 bases). This CDR3 comprises 15 residues. Germline CDR1 reads LGHNA; CDR2 reads YNFKEQ. V dropped 0 bases and J dropped 6 bases, with 11 bases sitting between them. The part of the CDR3 DNA that was read is TGTGCCAGCAGCCAAGAGGCTAGCAGTGCCGGGGAG. Amino acid sequence: CASSQEASSAGE. The whole CDR3 protein is CASSQEASSAGELFF.

The sample holds a few counts of this clone. The read stops 3 residues short of the end of the CDR3; the missing end is completed from the germline J gene. The chain recombines TRBV7-2 with TRBJ2-3, with 7 bases aligning to TRBD1. The CDR3 sequence is 12 residues long. Germline lookup yields CDR1 SGHTA and CDR2 FQGNSA. The chain's CDR3 is CASSATGETQYF. CDR3 DNA (partial): TGTGCCAGCAGCGCCACAGGGGAGACG.

Notes on this clone: Sequencing ends 3 residues short of the CDR3 end; the germline J gene provides the rest. The V and J genes are TRBV7-8 and TRBJ1-3; TRBD1 might be the D (6 bases). The CDR3 totals 15 residues. The germline V and J ends were trimmed by 5 bases and 1 base, with 12 bases remaining between them. Germline lookup yields CDR1 SGHVS and CDR2 FQNEAQ. The DNA read from the CDR3 is TGTGCCAGCAGCGCCTTACAGGGTTCTGGAAACACC. This gives the protein CASSALQGSGNT. From start to end, the CDR3 is CASSALQGSGNTIYF. Based on the CDR3 plus reference TRBV7-8 and TRBJ1-3, the full variable domain is GAGVSQSPRYKVAKRGQDVALRCDPISGHVSLFWYQQALGQGPEFLTYFQNEAQLDKSGLPSDRFFAERPEGSVSTLKIQRTQQEDSAVYLCASSALQGSGNTIYFGEGSWLTVV.

This clone was observed at least ten times. The CDR3 end lies 3 residues beyond the end of the read and is filled in from the germline J gene. This rearrangement joins TRBV29-1 to TRBJ2-2, with TRBD1 matching over 9 bases. V lost 6 bases and J lost 4; bases outside the gene matches: 6. CDR1 SQVTM and CDR2 ANQGSEA come from the germline V gene. The CDR3 spans 14 residues. The CDR3 sequence: CSVAQGAGTGELFF. The CDR3 bases that were read are TGCAGCGTAGCACAGGGGGCAGGCACCGGGGAG.

This clone came up many times. The read ends 3 residues shy of where the CDR3 ends; the end is completed using the germline J gene. The gene calls are TRBV7-2 and TRBJ2-7, with a tentative D call TRBD1 (7 bases). Per germline, CDR1 SGHTA and CDR2 FQGNSA. V was clipped by 5 bases and J by 6 bases, with 8 bases between them. This CDR3 region has 11 residues. The sequenced part of the CDR3 DNA is TGTGCCAGCAGCCAGGGGGGCGAG. Protein: CASSQGGE. The whole CDR3 is CASSQGGEQYF.

This clone was found a few times. The DNA ends 3 residues before the CDR3 does, and the rest of the CDR3 is filled in from the germline J gene. V and J are TRBV5-1 and TRBJ2-1, with 13 bases aligning to TRBD2. Germline trimming cut 4 bases from V and 8 bases from J; bases unmatched to any gene: 12. CDR3 length: 17 amino acids. Germline V gene sequence: CDR1 SGHRS, CDR2 YFSETQ. CDR3 DNA (partial): TGCGCCAGCAGCCTTCGGGTACTAGCGGGAGGGCCCGATGAG. Amino acid sequence: CASSLRVLAGGPDE. The whole CDR3 reads CASSLRVLAGGPDEQFF. The full variable domain, with the rest looked up from reference TRBV5-1 and TRBJ2-1, is KAGVTQTPRYLIKTRGQQVTLSCSPISGHRSVSWYQQTPGQGLQFLFEYFSETQRNKGNFPGRFSGRQFSNSRSEMNVSTLELGDSALYLCASSLRVLAGGPDEQFFGPGTRLTVL.

This clone was observed many times. The read ends 3 residues early relative to the CDR3; the germline J gene fills the gap. V is TRBV7-9 and J is TRBJ1-1; no firm D call. Trimming removed 3 bases at V and 0 bases at J, with 2 bases between. CDR1 SEHNR and CDR2 FQNEAQ come from the germline V gene (reference sequence). The CDR3 spans 12 residues. CDR3 amino acids: CASSFMNTEAFF. The CDR3 bases that were read are TGTGCCAGCAGCTTCATGAACACTGAA.

This clone came up many times. The observed sequence ends 3 residues before the CDR3 terminus, with the missing tail filled in from the germline J gene. The chain employs TRBV18 and TRBJ2-7, with TRBD2 identical over 7 bases. The CDR3 totals 15 residues. Trimming at V came to 3 bases and at J to 2 bases, leaving 7 bases not matched to a gene. Germline V gene sequence: CDR1 KGHSH, CDR2 LQKENI. The CDR3 region is CASSPGRSGTYEQYF. The covered CDR3 bases are TGTGCCAGCTCACCTGGCAGAAGCGGGACCTACGAG.

The CDR3 is CASSLSGFNTEAFF. The part of the CDR3 DNA that was read is TGTGCCAGCAGCTTATCAGGGTTCAACACTGAA. The chain combines TRBV11-3 with TRBJ1-1; tentatively, D is TRBD1 (5 bases). The CDR3 end is not reached by the read, which stops 3 residues before it; the germline J gene fills it in. Trimming stripped 2 bases from V and 2 bases from J, with 9 bases between. Germline V gives CDR1 SGHNT, CDR2 YENEEA. The CDR3 totals 14 residues.

Comment on this clone: The read terminates 3 residues before the CDR3 end, so the remaining end is supplied by the germline J gene. V is TRBV5-4 and J is TRBJ2-7, with 7 nucleotides matching TRBD2. Germline V gene data show CDR1 as SGHNT and CDR2 as YYREEE (reference sequence). V was clipped by 2 bases and J by 5 bases; unmatched bases: 7. The CDR3 has 14 amino acids. CDR3 DNA (partial): TGTGCCAGCAGCTTTGCGGGAGTTTCCCACGAG. Protein: CASSFAGVSHE. The whole CDR3 sequence reads CASSFAGVSHEQYF.

This clone was picked up many times. The read comes to an end 3 residues before the CDR3 does, leaving the germline J gene to fill in the end. V usage is TRBV6-2 or TRBV6-3 and J usage is TRBJ2-4; D gene unclear. The CDR3 has 16 amino acids. Germline V gene lookup returns CDR1 MNHEY and CDR2 SVGEGT. The V and J ends lost 2 bases and 0 bases respectively, with 11 bases between them. The CDR3 here is CASSYGRALAKNIQYF. The sequenced part of the CDR3 DNA is TGTGCCAGCAGTTACGGTAGGGCTCTAGCCAAAAACATT.

This clone was counted ten times or more. The observed sequence ends 3 residues before the CDR3 terminus, with the missing tail filled in from the germline J gene. The chain uses TRBV6-2 or TRBV6-3 and TRBJ2-7, with TRBD2 matching 15 bases. J was trimmed by 4 bases and V by 5 bases; bases with no gene match: 3. This CDR3 has 15 amino acids. Germline CDR1 and CDR2: MNHEY and SVGEGT. CDR3 in amino acids: CASSSGLAGGYEQYF. The sequenced CDR3 bases are TGTGCCAGCAGTAGCGGACTAGCGGGAGGGTACGAG.

This clone was observed many times. Coverage ceases 3 residues before the CDR3 finishes, and the germline J gene fills in the end. This chain uses TRBV20-1 with TRBJ2-3; D might be TRBD2 (6 bases). The CDR3 contains 17 residues. Germline lookup yields CDR1 DFQATT and CDR2 SNEGSKA (reference sequence). Trimming removed 6 bases at V and 5 bases at J, with 27 bases between. CDR3 in amino acids: CSAAPPFRTPGGDTQYF. The DNA read from the CDR3 is TGCAGTGCAGCCCCTCCCTTCAGAACGCCCGGGGGAGATACG.

In this sample, this clone turned up a few times. Read sequence stops 3 residues before the CDR3 end, and the germline J gene provides the missing end. Distinct nucleotide sequences in the sample also encode this CDR3. The rearrangement links TRBV5-1 to TRBJ1-3; D not certain. The V end was cut by 0 bases, the J end by 4 bases, with 5 bases between. CDR1 is SGHRS and CDR2 is YFSETQ in the germline V gene. The CDR3 has 13 residues. CDR3 protein: CASSLEVGNTIYF. CDR3 bases read: TGCGCCAGCAGCTTGGAGGTCGGAAACACC.

This clone was seen at least ten times. The observed sequence ends 3 residues before the CDR3 terminus, with the missing tail filled in from the germline J gene. The V gene is TRBV6-2 or TRBV6-3, the J gene TRBJ2-2; 11 bases agree with TRBD2. This CDR3 is 16 amino acids long. After removal of 8 bases from V and 2 bases from J, the junction contained 7 bases not matched to a gene. Germline CDR1 is MNHEY and CDR2 is SVGEGT. CDR3 amino acids: CASRLAGGLNTGELFF. CDR3 bases read: TGTGCCAGCCGGCTAGCGGGAGGCCTTAACACCGGGGAG.

In its sample, this clone was seen many times. The read falls 3 residues short of the CDR3 end, and the missing part is taken from the germline J gene. The chain carries TRBV7-9 and TRBJ1-1; possibly TRBD1 for D (6 bases). This CDR3 has 15 amino acids. Per the germline V gene, CDR1 is SEHNR and CDR2 is FQNEAQ (reference sequence). Trimming shortened V by 2 bases and J by 3 bases, and 13 bases separated the two germline ends. CDR3 DNA, as far as it was read: TGTGCCAGCAGCTTACGGGGGGCCGGGGACACTGAA. This codes for CASSLRGAGDTE. The complete CDR3 sequence is CASSLRGAGDTEAFF.